The 17 T cell receptor beta chains given below trace back to one sample, sequenced in a study of T cells in Graves' hyperthyroidism and ophthalmopathy. Amplification of TCR beta CDR3 regions used RNA as the template. The HTBI primer set served for first-round RT-PCR of the TCR CDR3. TCRdb re-called the multiplex PCR reads through MiXCR, storing one row per CDR3 protein. Of approximately 300,000 distinct CDR3 sequences detected, roughly 18% appear once; the ten largest clones hold under 40%. The sample was blood. All receptors derive from a man aged 50 to 59 with Graves' ophthalmopathy.

This clonotype was seen at least ten times. The rearrangement uses TRBV28 and TRBJ2-7; a possible D gene is TRBD1 (5 bases). The CDR3 totals 14 residues. V lost 8 bases, J lost 0 bases, and 14 bases lay in between. Germline V CDR1 and CDR2: MDHEN, SYDVKM. This chain's CDR3 is CASEDSSSSYEQYF. CDR3 coding DNA: TGTGCCAGCGAAGACAGCTCGAGCTCCTACGAGCAGTACTTC.

This clonotype was detected many times. V gene TRBV2 combines with J gene TRBJ2-7, with 11 bases that match TRBD1. This CDR3 has 13 amino acids. Germline CDR1 SNHLY, CDR2 FYNNEI. Germline trimming cut 8 bases from V and 6 bases from J; bases unmatched to any gene: 6. DNA for the CDR3: TGTGCCAGCCAAGGGACAGGGGGTCGCGAGCAGTACTTC. Amino acid sequence: CASQGTGGREQYF.

This clonotype has only a few counts. V is TRBV10-3 and J is TRBJ2-5; D might be TRBD2 (5 bases). The CDR3 is made up of 14 amino acids. Germline CDR1 and CDR2: ENHRY and SYGVKD. The V end was cut by 4 bases, the J end by 3 bases, with 12 bases between. The CDR3 bases are TGTGCCATCAGTGCGGAAACTAGAGAAGAGACCCAGTACTTC. This translates into CAISAETREETQYF.

The V gene is TRBV5-1, the J gene TRBJ1-4; D is uncertain. CDR3 size: 17 residues. In germline, CDR1 is SGHRS, CDR2 YFSETQ. V was cut by 4 bases and J by 2 bases, with 18 bases left in between. The CDR3 nucleotides read TGCGCCAGCAGCCCTGAGACTTTCAGAGGGACTAATGAAAAACTGTTTTTT. Residues: CASSPETFRGTNEKLFF.

V gene TRBV27 combines with J gene TRBJ2-7; no definite D call. V was cut by 2 bases and J by 7 bases, with 12 bases left in between. The V gene's germline CDR1 is MNHEY and CDR2 SMNVEV (reference sequence). This CDR3 has 13 residues. The CDR3 DNA sequence: TGTGCCAGCAGTTTAGGATATCACGGGGAGCAGTACTTC. It translates to CASSLGYHGEQYF.

CDR3 protein: CASSLNGGAPYNEQFF. The DNA for the CDR3 is TGTGCCAGCAGCTTGAACGGGGGGGCCCCCTACAATGAGCAGTTCTTC. The V call is TRBV5-5, the J call TRBJ2-1; 8 bases align to TRBD2. The CDR3 has 16 residues. From germline, CDR1 is SGHKS and CDR2 YYEKEE (reference sequence). The V and J ends lost 1 base and 2 bases, in that order; junction bases with no gene match: 5.

Concerning this clonotype itself: A much bigger clone sits one base away, suggesting this may be a read error. The V and J genes are TRBV20-1 and TRBJ2-5, with 8 bases matching TRBD2. Trimming took 6 bases from V and 4 from J; bases not matched to a gene: 19. The CDR3 runs 17 residues. The V gene's germline CDR1 is DFQATT and CDR2 SNEGSKA (reference sequence). CDR3 amino acids: CSARERELDRVRETQYF. CDR3 DNA sequence: TGCAGTGCCAGGGAGCGGGAGCTGGATAGGGTGCGAGAGACCCAGTACTTC.

This clonotype was detected only a few times. The chain couples TRBV15 to TRBJ1-1, with D possibly matching TRBD1 (5 bases). Trimming pared 3 bases from V and 3 bases from J, leaving 20 bases between. CDR1 is LNHNV, CDR2 YYDKDF, per germline (reference sequence). The CDR3 is 17 amino acids. The CDR3 bases are TGTGCCACCAGCAGGGTGAACCGGGACCTTGTGGACACTGAAGCTTTCTTT. Its translation: CATSRVNRDLVDTEAFF.

In its sample, this clonotype was seen a few times. This chain uses TRBV24-1 with TRBJ2-5; tentative D call: TRBD1 (6 bases). With 3 bases removed from V and 0 bases from J, the gap between germline ends came to 10 bases. This CDR3 has 15 amino acids. Germline V gene sequence: CDR1 KGHDR, CDR2 SFDVKD. The CDR3 loop is CATSDPQGNQETQYF. The CDR3 coding sequence is TGTGCCACCAGTGATCCCCAGGGGAACCAAGAGACCCAGTACTTC.

This clonotype was recorded at least ten times. The CDR3 reads CASSDRDPNQPQHF. The CDR3, as DNA: TGTGCCAGCAGTGACCGGGATCCCAATCAGCCCCAGCATTTT. The chain links TRBV2 to TRBJ1-5; D unresolved. CDR1 is SNHLY, CDR2 FYNNEI, per germline. This CDR3 contains 14 residues. V gave up 3 bases and J gave up 3 bases, with 9 bases separating them.

In its sample, this clonotype was seen a few times. Being one base from a much bigger clone, this may be a read error. The V and J genes are TRBV2 and TRBJ2-7, with unresolved D. Germline V CDR1 and CDR2: SNHLY, FYNNEI. The CDR3 has 13 residues. The CDR3 DNA follows: TGTGCCAGCAATGAACTGGGAAGCTACGAGCAGCACTTC. Translated: CASNELGSYEQHF.

Regarding this clonotype: A much larger clone lies one base from this, so it may be a read error. This chain joins TRBV15 and TRBJ2-7, with TRBD2 matching over 7 bases. CDR1 and CDR2 from the germline V gene are LNHNV and YYDKDF (reference sequence). The CDR3 runs 15 residues. V lost 5 bases to trimming and J lost 3 bases; unmatched junction nucleotides: 10. This chain's CDR3 is CATSGGGSRVYEQYF. The CDR3 DNA follows: TGTGCCACCAGCGGAGGCGGGAGCCGGGTCTACGAGCAGTACTTC. Full variable domain (rest looked up from reference TRBV15 and TRBJ2-7): DAMVIQNPRYQVTQFGKPVTLSCSQTLNHNVMYWYQQKSSQAPKLLFHYYDKDFNNEADTPDNFQSRRPNTSFCFLDIRSPGLGDTAMYLCATSGGGSRVYEQYFGPGTRLTVT.

This clonotype was counted at least ten times. The CDR3 DNA follows: TGTGCCAGCAGCCTCCTAAGGAGGGACAGAGCTCGATATGAAGCTTTCTTT. Amino acids: CASSLLRRDRARYEAFF. The V and J genes are TRBV11-2 and TRBJ1-1, with 7 bases aligning to TRBD1. CDR1 and CDR2 from the germline V gene are SGHAT and FQNNGV. This CDR3 spans 17 amino acids. Trimming at V came to 5 bases and at J to 7 bases, leaving 19 bases not matched to a gene.

This chain connects TRBV24-1 to TRBJ2-3; possibly TRBD2 for D (6 bases). V dropped 2 bases and J dropped 2 bases, with 10 bases sitting between them. The CDR3 is 15 residues long. The germline CDR1 and CDR2 sequences are KGHDR and SFDVKD. The CDR3 region has the DNA TGTGCCACCAGTGATTGGGGCGGGACCACAGATACGCAGTATTTT. This codes for CATSDWGGTTDTQYF.

Remarks on this clonotype: Just one base apart from a much larger clone, this may be a read error. CDR3 nucleotides: TGTGCCAGCAGTTTAAGGGGGTCGCTCACTGAAGCTTTCTTT. Translating it yields CASSLRGSLTEAFF. The chain is built from TRBV27 and TRBJ1-1; D possibly corresponds to TRBD1 (6 bases). The CDR3 is 14 amino acids. Trimming pared 2 bases from V and 4 bases from J, leaving 11 bases between. Germline V gene data show CDR1 as MNHEY and CDR2 as SMNVEV (reference sequence).

Many counts were recorded for this clonotype. The CDR3, as DNA: TGTGCCAGCAGTTTAAGCTTGGACAGGGTGTGGAATTCACCCCTCCACTTT. It codes for CASSLSLDRVWNSPLHF. V is TRBV28 and J is TRBJ1-6; 8 positions agree with TRBD1. CDR3 length: 17 residues. Germline trimming cut 2 bases from V and 7 bases from J; bases unmatched to any gene: 10. Germline lookup yields CDR1 MDHEN and CDR2 SYDVKM.

This chain connects TRBV7-9 to TRBJ2-5; D is possibly TRBD1 (6 bases). Trimming shortened V by 2 bases and J by 4 bases, and 20 bases separated the two germline ends. Germline V gene data show CDR1 as SEHNR and CDR2 as FQNEAQ (reference sequence). The length of the CDR3 is 17 residues. DNA for the CDR3: TGTGCCAGCAGCTTACCCCGCACCAACAGGGTCCGAGAGACCCAGTACTTC. Encoded protein: CASSLPRTNRVRETQYF.